The 9 T cell receptor beta chains presented below share a single source sample, sequenced in a study of blood T cell repertoires in COVID-19. The protocol was immunoSEQ multiplex PCR, while the TCRdb copy is restricted to in-frame clones and leaves out a portion. The table has approximately 97,000 clones, roughly 92% seen once. Sequenced input: peripheral blood. All receptors come from a woman in her forties or fifties with COVID-19, enrolled during active disease.

DNA for the CDR3: TGTGCCAGCAGCTTATCAAGCGGGGGGCACCAAGAGACCCAGTACTTC. Protein: CASSLSSGGHQETQYF. This chain uses TRBV5-4 with TRBJ2-5; 9 nucleotides line up with TRBD2. The CDR3 runs to 16 residues. The trim removed 2 bases at V and 0 bases at J, leaving 5 bases unmatched. The germline CDR1 and CDR2 sequences are SGHNT and YYREEE (reference sequence). Variable domain in full (rest from reference TRBV5-4 and TRBJ2-5): ETGVTQSPTHLIKTRGQQVTLRCSSQSGHNTVSWYQQALGQGPQFIFQYYREEENGRGNFPPRFSGLQFPNYSSELNVNALELDDSALYLCASSLSSGGHQETQYFGPGTRLLVL.

The sample holds one count of this clone. This chain links TRBV4-3 with TRBJ1-6, with D uncertain. This CDR3 has 14 amino acids. The V gene's germline CDR1 is LGHNA and CDR2 YSLEER. Trimming took off 1 base at V and 10 bases at J, with 11 bases between the two ends. CDR3 coding DNA: TGCGCCAGCAGCCAAGGGCTTGGAGAATCACCCCTCCACTTT. Its protein is CASSQGLGESPLHF.

The rearrangement joins TRBV30 to TRBJ1-3; no definite D call. This CDR3 has 11 residues. CDR1 is GTSNPN, CDR2 SVGIG, per germline (reference sequence). With 3 bases removed from V and 5 bases from J, the gap between germline ends came to 5 bases. The CDR3 coding sequence is TGTGCCTGGAGGGGCCGAAACACCATATATTTT. Its translation: CAWRGRNTIYF.

V and J are TRBV19 and TRBJ1-2; possible D gene TRBD1, 5 bases. Germline CDR1 is LNHDA and CDR2 is SQIVND (reference sequence). CDR3 length: 16 residues. Trimming cost V 4 bases and J 3 bases, with 18 bases left between them. The chain's CDR3 is CASSNTGRWAYYGYTF. CDR3 coding DNA: TGTGCCAGTAGTAACACAGGTAGATGGGCCTACTATGGCTACACCTTC. Using reference TRBV19 and TRBJ1-2 for the parts outside the CDR3, the full variable domain is DGGITQSPKYLFRKEGQNVTLSCEQNLNHDAMYWYRQDPGQGLRLIYYSQIVNDFQKGDIAEGYSVSREKKESFPLTVTSAQKNPTAFYLCASSNTGRWAYYGYTFGSGTRLTVV.

This clone showed up just a few times. This sequence joins TRBV18 and TRBJ2-7; 7 bases line up with TRBD1. CDR3 size: 14 residues. The V segment lost 2 bases and the J segment 4 bases; nucleotides outside the gene matches: 5. Germline V gives CDR1 KGHSH, CDR2 LQKENI. The CDR3 sequence: CASSPAATGYEQYF. The DNA for the CDR3 is TGTGCCAGCTCACCAGCAGCGACAGGGTACGAGCAGTACTTC.

The rearrangement joins TRBV7-9 to TRBJ2-3; D is unresolved. Trimming removed 5 bases from V and 3 bases from J, with 6 bases in between. The CDR3 has 12 amino acids. CDR1 SEHNR and CDR2 FQNEAQ come from the germline V gene (reference sequence). The CDR3 reads CASSLRTDTQYF. The CDR3 DNA follows: TGTGCCAGCAGCCTTAGAACAGATACGCAGTATTTT.

This chain connects TRBV7-2 to TRBJ2-1; D gene uncertain. CDR1 and CDR2 from the germline V gene are SGHTA and FQGNSA. The CDR3 consists of 14 residues. V was pared by 1 base and J by 6 bases, with 10 bases between. The CDR3, as DNA: TGTGCCAGCAGCTTAGATCCCTTCGGCAATGAGCAGTTCTTC. It encodes CASSLDPFGNEQFF. Together with reference TRBV7-2 and TRBJ2-1, the CDR3 gives the full variable domain: GAGVSQSPSNKVTEKGKDVELRCDPISGHTALYWYRQSLGQGLEFLIYFQGNSAPDKSGLPSDRFSAERTGGSVSTLTIQRTQQEDSAVYLCASSLDPFGNEQFFGPGTRLTVL.

This chain links TRBV27 with TRBJ1-1, with a weak D call TRBD1 (6 bases). CDR3 size: 14 residues. Germline-derived CDR1 and CDR2 are MNHEY and SMNVEV (reference sequence). The V end lost 5 bases, the J end lost 6 bases, and 16 bases lay between the germline ends. The CDR3 loop is CASSPHQGTPEAFF. DNA for the CDR3: TGTGCCAGCAGTCCGCATCAGGGGACCCCTGAAGCTTTCTTT.

J is TRBJ1-2 and V is TRBV2, with TRBD1 as a possible D gene (5 bases). V was shortened by 4 bases and J by 5 bases, with 11 bases between the two germline ends. Germline CDR1 and CDR2: SNHLY and FYNNEI. The CDR3 spans 13 residues. For the CDR3, the DNA is TGTGCCAGCAGTGCTGACGGACAATATGGCTACACCTTC. It is translated as CASSADGQYGYTF. The full variable domain, completed using reference TRBV2 and TRBJ1-2, is EPEVTQTPSHQVTQMGQEVILRCVPISNHLYFYWYRQILGQKVEFLVSFYNNEISEKSEIFDDQFSVERPDGSNFTLKIRSTKLEDSAMYFCASSADGQYGYTFGSGTRLTVV.